The 32 T cell receptor beta chains reported below all come from one sample, sequenced in a study of read filtering for tumor transcriptome and immune sequencing. Molecular barcoded adaptors covering alpha/delta and beta/gamma chains were used on 400 to 450 ng RNA. One entry per CDR3 protein results from TCRdb running MiXCR on the reads. The table lists approximately 23,000 distinct CDR3 sequences, 20% to 25% of them singletons. The sample comprised a population of CD138-negative cells sorted from bone marrow. All receptors derive from a donor aged 40 or over with multiple myeloma.

Notes on this clonotype: It is likely a read error: a sequence one base away is far more abundant. The genes are TRBV7-2 and TRBJ2-1; D perhaps matches TRBD2 (5 bases). The germline gives CDR1 SGHTA, CDR2 FQGNSA. The CDR3 spans 16 residues. V lost 2 bases and J lost 2, with 13 bases in between. The CDR3 reads CASSLRVSRAYNEQFF. DNA of the CDR3: TGTGCCAGCAGCTTACGGGTCTCGAGGGCCTACAATGAGCAGTTCTTC.

The genes are TRBV14 and TRBJ1-2, with D possibly matching TRBD1 (6 bases). There are 15 residues in the CDR3. Germline V gives CDR1 SGHDN, CDR2 FVKESK. V lost 1 base, J lost 7 bases, and 16 bases lay in between. Here the CDR3 DNA reads TGTGCCAGCAGCCAAGGGAGTCCCGGACAGCTTGGCTACACCTTC. Its translation: CASSQGSPGQLGYTF.

This CDR3 reads CASSLDSGSNQPQHF. CDR3 nucleotides: TGCGCCAGCAGCTTGGACAGTGGGAGCAATCAGCCCCAGCATTTT. The gene calls are TRBV5-1 and TRBJ1-5; D is unclear. V lost 0 bases, J lost 1 base, and 8 bases lay in between. The CDR3 has 15 amino acids. Germline CDR1 SGHRS, CDR2 YFSETQ. The full variable domain, with the rest looked up from reference TRBV5-1 and TRBJ1-5, is KAGVTQTPRYLIKTRGQQVTLSCSPISGHRSVSWYQQTPGQGLQFLFEYFSETQRNKGNFPGRFSGRQFSNSRSEMNVSTLELGDSALYLCASSLDSGSNQPQHFGDGTRLSIL.

This clonotype has a count of ten or more. The rearrangement links TRBV18 to TRBJ2-1; possible D gene TRBD1, 6 bases. CDR3 length equals 16 residues. CDR1 KGHSH and CDR2 LQKENI come from the germline V gene. Trimming took off 3 bases at V and 6 bases at J, with 18 bases between the two ends. CDR3 DNA: TGTGCCAGCTCACCCATGGACAGCGAACTAACCAATGAGCAGTTCTTC. This sequence encodes CASSPMDSELTNEQFF.

This clonotype was counted ten times or more. The genes are TRBV2 and TRBJ1-1, with 7 bases that match TRBD1. CDR3 length equals 15 residues. Germline V gene sequence: CDR1 SNHLY, CDR2 FYNNEI. Losses at the gene ends were 9 bases for V and 0 bases for J; bases not matched to a gene: 10. CDR3 sequence reads: CASSYTGTVNTEAFF. DNA for the CDR3: TGTGCCAGTTCCTATACCGGGACAGTGAACACTGAAGCTTTCTTT.

The chain couples TRBV5-1 to TRBJ2-1; the match to TRBD2 covers 7 bases. Germline V CDR1 and CDR2: SGHRS, YFSETQ. Trimming at V came to 10 bases and at J to 7 bases, leaving 14 bases not matched to a gene. CDR3 length equals 14 residues. The CDR3 region is CAGTRGGSRNEQFF. CDR3 coding DNA: TGCGCCGGCACCCGGGGCGGGAGTCGAAATGAGCAGTTCTTC.

The sample holds many counts of this clonotype. This chain joins TRBV29-1 and TRBJ2-3, with 9 bases matching TRBD2. Germline V CDR1 and CDR2: SQVTM, ANQGSEA. Trimming removed 3 bases from V and 3 bases from J; junction bases left unmatched: 1. The CDR3 is made up of 13 amino acids. The CDR3 sequence: CSVEAGGTDTQYF. In DNA form, the CDR3 reads TGCAGCGTTGAGGCGGGAGGGACAGATACGCAGTATTTT.

The chain combines TRBV27 with TRBJ2-5; possibly TRBD1 for D (6 bases). V gave up 4 bases and J gave up 2 bases, with 17 bases separating them. This CDR3 is 16 amino acids long. Germline CDR1 is MNHEY and CDR2 is SMNVEV (reference sequence). CDR3 nucleotide sequence: TGTGCCAGCAGTTCCGCCCCGGGGACATCGCAAGAGACCCAGTACTTC. It specifies CASSSAPGTSQETQYF.

This clonotype was counted at least ten times. The rearrangement joins TRBV20-1 to TRBJ2-1; 11 nucleotides match TRBD2. CDR1 and CDR2 from the germline V gene are DFQATT and SNEGSKA (reference sequence). With V trimmed by 0 bases and J by 6 bases, 7 bases remained unmatched. CDR3 length equals 16 residues. The chain's CDR3 is CSARDTLAGAFNEQFF. CDR3 bases: TGCAGTGCTAGAGACACACTAGCGGGAGCATTCAATGAGCAGTTCTTC.

This clonotype was counted many times. J is TRBJ1-1 and V is TRBV3-1; 9 bases map to TRBD1. The CDR3 runs 13 residues. V lost 4 bases and J lost 6; bases outside the gene matches: 3. Germline CDR1 is LGHDT and CDR2 is YNNKEL (reference sequence). CDR3 sequence reads: CASSRQGGAEAFF. The CDR3 DNA follows: TGTGCCAGCAGCCGACAGGGGGGCGCTGAAGCTTTCTTT.

A note on this clonotype: A far larger clone is only one base removed, so a read error is likely. The chain uses TRBV11-3 and TRBJ2-3; D remains ambiguous. The CDR3 spans 16 residues. Germline CDR1 SGHNT, CDR2 YENEEA. Trimming stripped 2 bases from V and 4 bases from J, with 16 bases between. CDR3 sequence: CASSLMRSGDADTQYF. In DNA, the CDR3 is TGTGCCAGCAGCTTAATGCGGTCAGGCGACGCAGATACGCAGTATTTT.

This clonotype was seen repeatedly, ten times or more. V usage is TRBV6-5 and J usage is TRBJ2-1, with 8 bases fitting TRBD2. The V and J ends lost 6 bases and 6 bases, in that order; junction bases with no gene match: 7. Germline values: CDR1 MNHEY, CDR2 SVGAGI. The length of the CDR3 is 14 residues. CDR3 sequence (DNA): TGTGCCAGCAGGACCGGGACTAGGCCCAATGAGCAGTTCTTC. This sequence encodes CASRTGTRPNEQFF.

The sample holds many counts of this clonotype. The rearrangement links TRBV5-1 to TRBJ1-4; tentatively, D is TRBD1 (6 bases). Germline loops: CDR1 SGHRS, CDR2 YFSETQ. V gave up 4 bases and J gave up 5 bases, with 15 bases separating them. This CDR3 spans 15 amino acids. CDR3 nucleotides: TGCGCCAGCAGCGCGGTCTCAGGGACAAATGAAAAACTGTTTTTT. Its translation: CASSAVSGTNEKLFF.

This clonotype came up many times. This chain uses TRBV5-5 with TRBJ1-2; D is possibly TRBD1 (5 bases). The CDR3 totals 14 residues. The V gene's germline CDR1 is SGHKS and CDR2 YYEKEE (reference sequence). V was clipped by 3 bases and J by 2 bases, with 11 bases between them. The CDR3 protein is CASSSTDRNYGYTF. The DNA for the CDR3 is TGTGCCAGCAGCTCCACTGACAGAAACTATGGCTACACCTTC.

This clonotype has ten or more counts. V is TRBV7-6 and J is TRBJ2-5; 13 nucleotides agree with TRBD2. J lost 6 bases, V lost 5 bases, and 12 bases had no gene match. The CDR3 extends over 17 amino acids. From germline, CDR1 is SGHVS and CDR2 FNYEAQ. For the CDR3, the DNA is TGTGCCAGCAGCCTGGGACTAGCGGGACAACGGCAAAAGACCCAGTACTTC. Residues: CASSLGLAGQRQKTQYF.

This clonotype was seen at least ten times. The rearrangement joins TRBV4-1 to TRBJ1-1, with TRBD1 identical over 7 bases. This CDR3 spans 15 amino acids. V trimming: 4 bases; J trimming: 1 base; junction bases outside the gene matches: 6. Looked up from germline, CDR1 is MGHRA and CDR2 is YSYEKL. The CDR3 spells CASSPTGSRNTEAFF. CDR3 DNA sequence: TGCGCCAGCAGCCCGACAGGGTCCAGGAACACTGAAGCTTTCTTT.

This clonotype came up a few times. The V gene is TRBV6-1, the J gene TRBJ1-2; a possible D gene is TRBD1 (5 bases). The CDR3 totals 13 residues. Looked up from germline, CDR1 is MNHNS and CDR2 is SASEGT. V lost 4 bases to trimming and J lost 8 bases, with 14 bases between them. The CDR3 is CASSGMGGGGYTF. CDR3 DNA sequence: TGTGCCAGCAGTGGAATGGGGGGTGGCGGCTACACCTTC.

In its sample, this clonotype was seen many times. This rearrangement joins TRBV30 to TRBJ2-1, with D maybe TRBD2 (6 bases). Trimming removed 4 bases at V and 9 bases at J, with 16 bases between. Germline V gene lookup returns CDR1 GTSNPN and CDR2 SVGIG (reference sequence). The CDR3 is 13 amino acids. The DNA for the CDR3 is TGTGCCTGGAATCATTTGGGGGGTGGTGAGCAGTTCTTC. Its protein is CAWNHLGGGEQFF.

This clonotype was counted many times. The genes are TRBV20-1 and TRBJ2-3; TRBD2 matches at 7 bases. The length of the CDR3 is 15 residues. Germline assignment: CDR1 DFQATT and CDR2 SNEGSKA (reference sequence). V shed 1 base, J shed 4 bases, and the junction held 8 bases outside the gene matches. The CDR3 nucleotides read TGCAGTGCTAGAGGCGCGGGAGTCGCGGCAGATACGCAGTATTTT. The encoded protein is CSARGAGVAADTQYF.

This clonotype was counted at least ten times. The rearrangement links TRBV5-1 to TRBJ1-1; possibly TRBD1 for D (6 bases). V was shortened by 7 bases and J by 5 bases, with 18 bases between the two germline ends. CDR3 size: 14 residues. Per the germline V gene, CDR1 is SGHRS and CDR2 is YFSETQ. DNA of the CDR3: TGCGCCAGCGGAGAACAGGGAAGTAGGACTGAAGCTTTCTTT. The encoded protein is CASGEQGSRTEAFF.

The V gene is TRBV5-6, the J gene TRBJ2-1, with TRBD2 matching over 7 bases. CDR1 and CDR2 (germline): SGHDT, YYEEEE. Trimming at V came to 1 base and at J to 6 bases, leaving 7 bases not matched to a gene. The length of the CDR3 is 15 residues. CDR3 in amino acids: CASSLPGTNFNEQFF. The CDR3 coding sequence is TGTGCCAGCAGCTTGCCCGGGACTAACTTCAATGAGCAGTTCTTC.

This clonotype was found many times. V is TRBV12-3 or TRBV12-4 and J is TRBJ2-1; 7 bases match TRBD2. Unmatched junction bases numbered 8, after V lost 6 bases and J lost 6 bases. This CDR3 has 14 amino acids. CDR3 sequence: CASSVGLGINEQFF. CDR3 nucleotide sequence: TGTGCCAGCAGCGTCGGACTAGGAATCAATGAGCAGTTCTTC.

Many counts were recorded for this clonotype. The gene calls are TRBV7-9 and TRBJ2-7; TRBD1 or TRBD2 may be the D gene (6 bases each). Per germline, CDR1 SEHNR and CDR2 FQNEAQ (reference sequence). Trimming shortened V by 5 bases and J by 5 bases, and 19 bases separated the two germline ends. The CDR3 consists of 15 residues. CDR3 residues: CASSILLGGRDEQYF. The CDR3 DNA reads as TGTGCCAGCAGCATCCTCTTGGGGGGCCGAGACGAGCAGTACTTC. The full variable domain, rest sourced from reference TRBV7-9 and TRBJ2-7, is DTGVSQNPRHKITKRGQNVTFRCDPISEHNRLYWYRQTLGQGPEFLTYFQNEAQLEKSRLLSDRFSAERPKGSFSTLEIQRTEQGDSAMYLCASSILLGGRDEQYFGPGTRLTVT.

There are a few counts of this clonotype. This may be a read error, as it is one base from a much larger clone. No conserved phenylalanine or tryptophan is present at the end of the CDR3, so a read error is the likely explanation. V gene TRBV11-2 combines with J gene TRBJ2-7; TRBD2 matches at 8 bases. This CDR3 contains 18 residues. The germline gives CDR1 SGHAT, CDR2 FQNNGV. After removal of 1 base from V and 3 bases from J, the junction contained 14 bases not matched to a gene. CDR3 nucleotide sequence: TGTGCCAGCAGCTTAGGGGTAGTCGGGCCGGGAGGGCGCTACGAGCAGTACTCC. Its protein is CASSLGVVGPGGRYEQYS.

This clonotype was counted at least ten times. The V call is TRBV29-1, the J call TRBJ2-7; 10 bases align to TRBD1. From germline, CDR1 is SQVTM and CDR2 ANQGSEA. V shed 1 base, J shed 1 base, and the junction held 4 bases outside the gene matches. This CDR3 has 15 residues. The CDR3 DNA follows: TGCAGCGTTGAAGGTTGGGACAGGGGATCCTACGAGCAGTACTTC. This gives the protein CSVEGWDRGSYEQYF.

This clonotype was seen ten or more times. The rearrangement uses TRBV7-9 and TRBJ2-7; TRBD2 is a possible D gene (6 bases). CDR3 length: 11 residues. V was cut by 5 bases and J by 7 bases, with 9 bases left in between. CDR1 and CDR2 (germline): SEHNR, FQNEAQ (reference sequence). CDR3: CASSPGGEQYF. CDR3 bases: TGTGCCAGCAGCCCCGGAGGGGAGCAGTACTTC.

In this sample, this clonotype turned up many times. The chain links TRBV5-1 to TRBJ1-1, with TRBD1 identical over 8 bases. J was trimmed by 2 bases and V by 5 bases; bases with no gene match: 8. The CDR3 consists of 15 residues. Germline lookup yields CDR1 SGHRS and CDR2 YFSETQ. Here the CDR3 DNA reads TGCGCCAGCAGAGGGACAGGAGGGTTTAACACTGAAGCTTTCTTT. Translation: CASRGTGGFNTEAFF.

This clonotype was observed many times. The V gene is TRBV5-1, the J gene TRBJ2-4, with 7 nucleotides matching TRBD2. Germline trimming cut 3 bases from V and 1 base from J; bases unmatched to any gene: 7. The CDR3 consists of 16 residues. Germline CDR1 and CDR2: SGHRS and YFSETQ. The CDR3 bases are TGCGCCAGCAGCTCGGGACTAAAGGCGGCCAAAAACATTCAGTACTTC. This sequence encodes CASSSGLKAAKNIQYF.

This clonotype was recorded many times. V gene TRBV4-2 combines with J gene TRBJ2-2; a possible D gene is TRBD2 (6 bases). This CDR3 has 15 amino acids. V was clipped by 0 bases and J by 2 bases, with 7 bases between them. Germline V CDR1 and CDR2: LGHNA, YNFKEQ. The CDR3 reads CASSQDGTNTGELFF. The CDR3 DNA reads TGTGCCAGCAGCCAAGATGGGACTAACACCGGGGAGCTGTTTTTT.

As for this clonotype: A much more abundant neighbour one base away suggests this may be a read error. The V gene is TRBV5-1, the J gene TRBJ1-6; D perhaps matches TRBD1 (5 bases). This CDR3 is built from 15 residues. The V end lost 4 bases, the J end lost 11 bases, and 19 bases lay between the germline ends. CDR1 is SGHRS and CDR2 is YFSETQ in the germline V gene. The CDR3, as DNA: TGCGCCAGCAGCCCACGGACAAGGGAGGATACACCCCTCCACTTT. It specifies CASSPRTREDTPLHF.

This clonotype has a count of ten or more. V gene TRBV4-1 combines with J gene TRBJ2-7, with D possibly matching TRBD2 (5 bases). CDR3 length equals 19 residues. Trimming pared 4 bases from V and 0 bases from J, leaving 25 bases between. Per the germline V gene, CDR1 is MGHRA and CDR2 is YSYEKL. CDR3: CASSPGRATSSASSYEQYF. CDR3 sequence (DNA): TGCGCCAGCAGCCCCGGACGAGCTACAAGTAGCGCGAGCTCCTACGAGCAGTACTTC.

On this clonotype: Without the conserved terminal phenylalanine or tryptophan, this CDR3 likely stems from a read error. The chain links TRBV3-1 to TRBJ2-1; D ambiguous. CDR3 length: 14 residues. The V and J ends lost 1 base and 0 bases respectively, with 4 bases between them. From germline, CDR1 is LGHDT and CDR2 YNNKEL (reference sequence). CDR3 amino acids: CASSQGSSYNEQFS. The CDR3 DNA sequence: TGTGCCAGCAGCCAAGGGAGCTCCTACAATGAGCAGTTCTCC.